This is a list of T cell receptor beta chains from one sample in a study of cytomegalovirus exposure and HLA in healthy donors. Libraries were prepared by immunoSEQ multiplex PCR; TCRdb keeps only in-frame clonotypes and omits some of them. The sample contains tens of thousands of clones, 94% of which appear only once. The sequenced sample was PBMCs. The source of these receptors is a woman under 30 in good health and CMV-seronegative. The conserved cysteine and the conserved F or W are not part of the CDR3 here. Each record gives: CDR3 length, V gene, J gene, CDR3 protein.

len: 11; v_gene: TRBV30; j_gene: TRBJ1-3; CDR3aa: AWERQGANTIY
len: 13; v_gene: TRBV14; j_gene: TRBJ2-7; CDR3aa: ASSQGRQGNYEQY
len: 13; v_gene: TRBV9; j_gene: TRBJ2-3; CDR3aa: ASSTQGVSTDTQY
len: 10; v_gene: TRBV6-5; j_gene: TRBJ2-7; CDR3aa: ASTEVWGPQY
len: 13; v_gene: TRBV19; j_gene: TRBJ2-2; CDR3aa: ASAKGQGSTGELF
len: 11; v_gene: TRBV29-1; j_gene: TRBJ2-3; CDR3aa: SVEKQSTDTQY
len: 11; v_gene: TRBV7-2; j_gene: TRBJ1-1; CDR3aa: ASRQMAGTEAF
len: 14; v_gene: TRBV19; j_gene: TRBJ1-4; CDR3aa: ASSIRTWDRDEKLF
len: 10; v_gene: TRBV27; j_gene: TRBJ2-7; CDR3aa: ATGGQAYEQY
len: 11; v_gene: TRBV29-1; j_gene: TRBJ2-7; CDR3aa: SVGEGPSYEQY
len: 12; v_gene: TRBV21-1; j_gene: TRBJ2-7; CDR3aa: ASSKLRGPNEQY
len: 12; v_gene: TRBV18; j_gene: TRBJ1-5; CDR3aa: ASSPTRWNQPQH
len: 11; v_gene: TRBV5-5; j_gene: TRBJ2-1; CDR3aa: ASSLGQTNEQF
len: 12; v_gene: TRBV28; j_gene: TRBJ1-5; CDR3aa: ASSLLGAGQPQH
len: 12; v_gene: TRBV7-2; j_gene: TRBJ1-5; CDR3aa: ASSLARGNQPQH
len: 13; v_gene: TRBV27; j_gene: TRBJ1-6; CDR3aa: ASSLSRQGKGTLH
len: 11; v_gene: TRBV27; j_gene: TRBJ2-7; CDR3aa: ASSLTSSYEQY
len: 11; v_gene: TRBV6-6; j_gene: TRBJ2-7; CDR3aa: ASSYPSSGEQY
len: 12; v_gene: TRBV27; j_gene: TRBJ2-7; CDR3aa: ASRDGQGPHEQY
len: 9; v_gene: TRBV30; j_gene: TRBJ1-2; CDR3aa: AWIDNYGYT
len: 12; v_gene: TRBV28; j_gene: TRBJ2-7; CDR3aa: ASSFQGGSREQY
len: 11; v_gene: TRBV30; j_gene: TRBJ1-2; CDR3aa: AWSVGYSYGYT
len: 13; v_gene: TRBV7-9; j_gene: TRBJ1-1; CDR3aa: ASSHTGTGNTEAF
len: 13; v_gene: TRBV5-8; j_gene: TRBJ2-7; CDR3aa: ASSLWRGSSYEQY